The 23 T cell receptor beta chains below all came from one sample that was sequenced in a study of CD8+CD57+ T cells in acquired aplastic anemia. TCR beta VDJ and CDR3 were profiled, and genomic DNA was the template. A single record per CDR3 protein comes from TCRdb applying MiXCR to the reads. The repertoire holds 400,000 to 450,000 distinct CDR3 sequences, with 60% to 80% as singletons. Specimen: sorted CD4+, CD8+, or CD8+CD57+ T cells (not recorded which) from PBMCs. The receptor source for this set is a human donor in good health, serving as a control.

The J gene is TRBJ2-7, the V gene TRBV11-2; TRBD2 matches at 10 bases. The J call may be faulty, since TRBJ2-5 better matches the DNA end. Per the germline V gene, CDR1 is SGHAT and CDR2 is FQNNGV. The length of the CDR3 is 16 residues. The CDR3 bases are TGTGCCAGCAGTAAGGGGCAGCGGGGGGGGCAAGAGACCCAGTACTTC. Translated, it gives CASSKGQRGGQETQYF.

The chain employs TRBV7-2 and TRBJ2-7; D not resolved. The V gene lost 5 bases and the J gene lost 3 bases, with 14 bases spanning the gap. CDR1 is SGHTA and CDR2 is FQGNSA in the germline V gene. The CDR3 totals 14 residues. CDR3 DNA: TGTGCCAGCAGCCCTACCACGCAGAGCTACGAGCAGTACTTC. Residues: CASSPTTQSYEQYF.

This clonotype has ten or more counts. The chain is built from TRBV2 and TRBJ1-6; a possible D gene is TRBD1 (5 bases). The CDR3 totals 14 residues. CDR1 is SNHLY, CDR2 FYNNEI, per germline. The ends were cut back, 4 bases at V and 7 bases at J, with 11 bases in the middle. CDR3 in amino acids: CASSGGTGNSPLHF. The CDR3 nucleotides read TGTGCCAGCAGTGGTGGGACGGGGAATTCACCCCTCCACTTT.

This chain links TRBV20-1 with TRBJ1-1, with a weak D call TRBD1 (5 bases). Germline CDR1 and CDR2: DFQATT and SNEGSKA (reference sequence). The CDR3 totals 15 residues. The V and J ends lost 6 bases and 3 bases respectively, with 20 bases between them. The CDR3 protein is CSATAVEQGDTEAFF. CDR3 nucleotides: TGCAGTGCGACCGCGGTTGAACAAGGGGACACTGAAGCTTTCTTT.

This rearrangement joins TRBV9 to TRBJ2-7, with 9 bases aligning to TRBD2. CDR1 is SGDLS and CDR2 is YYNGEE in the germline V gene. The V segment lost 0 bases and the J segment 2 bases; nucleotides outside the gene matches: 6. CDR3 length: 16 residues. The CDR3 loop is CASSVGSSSGAYEQYF. The CDR3 coding sequence is TGTGCCAGCAGCGTAGGGAGCTCTAGCGGGGCCTACGAGCAGTACTTC.

This clonotype showed up many times. CDR3 nucleotide sequence: TGTGCCAGCAGCTTAGCCGGGACAAACTACGAGCAGTACTTC. It codes for CASSLAGTNYEQYF. J is TRBJ2-7 and V is TRBV7-2; weak D call: TRBD1 (6 bases). The CDR3 covers 14 residues. CDR1 and CDR2 from the germline V gene are SGHTA and FQGNSA. V lost 0 bases and J lost 3, with 9 bases in between.

CDR3 in amino acids: CASSFPPGAGTKDSGNTIYF. Written as DNA, the CDR3 is TGTGCCAGCAGCTTCCCGCCGGGGGCAGGGACCAAGGACTCTGGAAACACCATATATTTT. J is TRBJ1-3 and V is TRBV7-2, with TRBD1 as a possible D gene (6 bases). The CDR3 has 20 residues. Germline V CDR1 and CDR2: SGHTA, FQGNSA. V lost 3 bases and J 0 bases, leaving 24 bases between the germline ends. The full variable domain, completed using reference TRBV7-2 and TRBJ1-3, is GAGVSQSPSNKVTEKGKDVELRCDPISGHTALYWYRQSLGQGLEFLIYFQGNSAPDKSGLPSDRFSAERTGGSVSTLTIQRTQQEDSAVYLCASSFPPGAGTKDSGNTIYFGEGSWLTVV.

This chain links TRBV9 with TRBJ1-1, with D unclear. Germline-derived CDR1 and CDR2 are SGDLS and YYNGEE. V shed 3 bases and J shed 2 bases, with 8 bases lying between them. The CDR3 loop spans 13 amino acids. The CDR3 DNA is TGTGCCAGCAGCGCACAGTACAACACTGAAGCTTTCTTT. Translating it yields CASSAQYNTEAFF.

This clonotype occurred many times. The chain employs TRBV7-2 and TRBJ2-2; D is possibly TRBD1 (7 bases). Germline lookup yields CDR1 SGHTA and CDR2 FQGNSA. This CDR3 is 18 amino acids long. Trimming shortened V by 2 bases and J by 6 bases, and 22 bases separated the two germline ends. The CDR3 DNA reads as TGTGCCAGCAGCTTACGAATCCGACAGGGAGGCCGGCCCGGGGAGCTGTTTTTT. This encodes CASSLRIRQGGRPGELFF.

Concerning this clonotype itself: A junction end diverges from the germline sequence, so it may reflect a read error. The chain has TRBV2 and TRBJ2-2, with D unclear. CDR3 length equals 13 residues. Germline V CDR1 and CDR2: SNHLY, FYNNEI. The CDR3 loop reads CASSEFASGGLSF. CDR3 nucleotide sequence: TGTGCCAGCAGCGAATTCGCTTCCGGTGGGCTGTCCTTT.

This clonotype was counted ten times or more. V and J are TRBV3-1 and TRBJ1-1, with D uncertain. Germline lookup yields CDR1 LGHDT and CDR2 YNNKEL (reference sequence). CDR3 length: 14 residues. The germline V and J ends were trimmed by 1 base and 6 bases, with 12 bases remaining between them. Written as DNA, the CDR3 is TGTGCCAGCAGCCAAGTAACGGGGTTCGCTGAAGCTTTCTTT. Protein: CASSQVTGFAEAFF.

This clonotype was counted a single time. The V and J genes are TRBV10-3 and TRBJ1-6, with D tentatively TRBD1 (5 bases). The CDR3 sequence is 12 residues long. CDR1 and CDR2 (germline): ENHRY, SYGVKD. Trimming removed 3 bases from V and 10 bases from J, with 7 bases in between. CDR3 bases: TGTGCCATCAGTGACGGGGGGTCACCCCTCCACTTT. It specifies CAISDGGSPLHF.

This clonotype occurred a few times. The chain links TRBV7-2 to TRBJ1-1; 10 positions match TRBD1. The trim removed 5 bases at V and 8 bases at J, leaving 5 bases unmatched. CDR3 length: 13 residues. CDR1 and CDR2 from the germline V gene are SGHTA and FQGNSA. CDR3 residues: CASSPLDRGEAFF. In nucleotides, the CDR3 is TGTGCCAGCAGCCCCTTGGACAGGGGGGAAGCTTTCTTT.

The rearrangement uses TRBV7-9 and TRBJ2-5; D is perhaps TRBD1 (5 bases). The CDR3 has 12 amino acids. Trimming removed 10 bases from V and 1 base from J, with 10 bases in between. CDR1 is SEHNR and CDR2 is FQNEAQ in the germline V gene (reference sequence). DNA of the CDR3: TGTGCCACCCAAGACAGCCAAGAGACCCAGTACTTC. Protein product: CATQDSQETQYF.

Turning to this clonotype: An end of the junction does not agree with germline; a read error may underlie this. This chain links TRBV19 with TRBJ1-5; 9 bases map to TRBD1. CDR3 length: 11 amino acids. Germline V gives CDR1 LNHDA, CDR2 SQIVND (reference sequence). CDR3 residues: CASSNRPGQGF. DNA of the CDR3: TGTGCCAGTAGTAATCGTCCGGGACAGGGTTTT.

The CDR3 nucleotides read TGTGCCAGCAGCCGAAGCACAGGCGACAATGAGCAGTTCTTC. Translated, it gives CASSRSTGDNEQFF. The genes are TRBV5-4 and TRBJ2-1, with TRBD1 as a possible D gene (5 bases). Germline V gene lookup returns CDR1 SGHNT and CDR2 YYREEE (reference sequence). This CDR3 is 14 amino acids long. V was trimmed by 4 bases and J by 5 bases, leaving 13 bases between them.

The rearrangement uses TRBV7-2 and TRBJ1-2, with D hard to call. Germline CDR1 reads SGHTA; CDR2 reads FQGNSA. Trimming cost V 5 bases and J 10 bases, with 23 bases left between them. The CDR3 spans 15 residues. In nucleotides, the CDR3 is TGTGCCAGCAGCGTAGAGGACGGGTCTAACTATTTCTACACCTTC. Its translation is CASSVEDGSNYFYTF.

The V and J genes are TRBV12-3 or TRBV12-4 and TRBJ2-1; D may be TRBD2 (7 bases). There are 15 residues in the CDR3. V was cut by 4 bases and J by 3 bases, with 13 bases left in between. The DNA for the CDR3 is TGTGCCAGCAGTTCGGGGGGCGCGGGCTACAATGAGCAGTTCTTC. As protein: CASSSGGAGYNEQFF.

The chain couples TRBV12-3 or TRBV12-4 to TRBJ2-7; a weak D match, TRBD2 (5 bases). The germline V and J ends were trimmed by 10 bases and 5 bases, with 12 bases remaining between them. The CDR3 sequence is 11 residues long. The CDR3 DNA follows: TGTGCCACCGGAGGCACCCACGAGCAGTACTTC. Amino acid sequence: CATGGTHEQYF.

The chain has TRBV15 and TRBJ1-1, with D hard to call. Deletions cut 3 bases from V and 7 bases from J, with 15 bases between. CDR3 length equals 14 residues. The V gene's germline CDR1 is LNHNV and CDR2 YYDKDF (reference sequence). CDR3 DNA sequence: TGTGCCACCAGCAGGAAAGGGATCACTGATGAAGCTTTCTTT. Its protein product is CATSRKGITDEAFF.

This clonotype was recorded a few times. The chain has TRBV7-9 and TRBJ2-3, with 7 bases matching TRBD2. Germline V gene data show CDR1 as SEHNR and CDR2 as FQNEAQ (reference sequence). With V trimmed by 0 bases and J by 1 base, 4 bases remained unmatched. CDR3 length: 16 amino acids. The CDR3 DNA reads as TGTGCCAGCAGCTTAGCGGGAGGGCCCCGCACAGATACGCAGTATTTT. This codes for CASSLAGGPRTDTQYF.

The chain employs TRBV30 and TRBJ1-2; 8 nucleotides match TRBD1. CDR3 length: 15 residues. V shed 5 bases and J 0 bases; nucleotides not matched to a gene: 8. The germline gives CDR1 GTSNPN, CDR2 SVGIG (reference sequence). The CDR3 here is CAWDYRDRPNYGYTF. CDR3 sequence (DNA): TGTGCCTGGGATTACCGGGACAGGCCTAACTATGGCTACACCTTC.

The chain has TRBV9 and TRBJ2-3; TRBD2 aligns across 7 bases. The J segment lost 13 bases and the V segment lost 5 bases, leaving 19 bases of the junction unmatched. The CDR3 is 15 amino acids. Germline loops: CDR1 SGDLS, CDR2 YYNGEE. Written as DNA, the CDR3 is TGTGCCAGCAGTGCCCTCTGGCGGGGGACCTACAATGAGTATTTT. It encodes CASSALWRGTYNEYF.